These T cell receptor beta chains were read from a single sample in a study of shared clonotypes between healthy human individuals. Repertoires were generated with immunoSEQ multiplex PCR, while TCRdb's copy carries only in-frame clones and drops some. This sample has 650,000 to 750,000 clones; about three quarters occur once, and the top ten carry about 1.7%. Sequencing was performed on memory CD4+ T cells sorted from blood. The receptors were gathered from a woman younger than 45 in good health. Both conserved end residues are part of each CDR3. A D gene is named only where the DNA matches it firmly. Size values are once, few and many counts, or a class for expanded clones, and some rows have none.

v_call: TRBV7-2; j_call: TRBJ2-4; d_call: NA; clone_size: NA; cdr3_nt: TGTGCCAGCAGCTTACCCGACGGAGCCAAAAACATTCAGTACTTC; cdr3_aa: CASSLPDGAKNIQYF
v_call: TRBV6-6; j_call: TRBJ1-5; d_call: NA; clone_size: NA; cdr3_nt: TGTGCCAGCAGCCATGACCCCCACAGGGAAAATCAGCCCCAGCATTTT; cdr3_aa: CASSHDPHRENQPQHF
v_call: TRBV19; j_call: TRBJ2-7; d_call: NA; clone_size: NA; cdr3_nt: TGTGCCAGTAGTATTGGACAGACATCCTACGAGCAGTACTTC; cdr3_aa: CASSIGQTSYEQYF
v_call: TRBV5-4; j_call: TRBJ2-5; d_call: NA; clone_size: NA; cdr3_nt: TGTGCCAGCAGCTTGGGTGGGAGCGGTCAAGAGACCCAGTACTTC; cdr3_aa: CASSLGGSGQETQYF
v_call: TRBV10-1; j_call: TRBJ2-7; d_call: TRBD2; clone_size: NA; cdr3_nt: TGCGCCAGCTCGAGCGGGATGACCTACGAGCAGTACTTC; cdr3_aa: CASSSGMTYEQYF
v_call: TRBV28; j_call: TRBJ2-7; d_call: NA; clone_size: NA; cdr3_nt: TGTGCCAGCAGTCCATCGAATTGGAGCGAGCAGTACTTC; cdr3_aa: CASSPSNWSEQYF
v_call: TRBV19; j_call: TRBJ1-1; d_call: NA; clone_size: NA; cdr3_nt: TGTGCCAGTAGTTCCCACAAGAGTGTCGCAGCTTTCTTT; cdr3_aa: CASSSHKSVAAFF
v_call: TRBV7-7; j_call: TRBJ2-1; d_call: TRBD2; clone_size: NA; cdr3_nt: TGTGCCAGCAGCTTAAGCGGGAGAGGCTCCTACAATGAGCAGTTCTTC; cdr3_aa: CASSLSGRGSYNEQFF
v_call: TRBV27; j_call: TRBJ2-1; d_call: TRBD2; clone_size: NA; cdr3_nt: TGTGCCAGCTTGACTAGGACTAGCTCCTACAATGAGCAGTTCTTC; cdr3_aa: CASLTRTSSYNEQFF
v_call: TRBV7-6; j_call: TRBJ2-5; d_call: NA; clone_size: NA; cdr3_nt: TGTGCCAGCAGCTTAGTTCCCAGGGGGGACTTAGAGACCCAGTACTTC; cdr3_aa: CASSLVPRGDLETQYF
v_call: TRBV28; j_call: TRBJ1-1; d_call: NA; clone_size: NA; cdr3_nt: TGTGCCAGCAGTTCGCCAGCTCTGAACACTGAAGCTTTCTTT; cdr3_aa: CASSSPALNTEAFF
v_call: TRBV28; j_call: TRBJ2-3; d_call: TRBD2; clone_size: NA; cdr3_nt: TGTGCCAGCAGTACTAGCGGGAATCCAGATACGCAGTATTTT; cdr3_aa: CASSTSGNPDTQYF
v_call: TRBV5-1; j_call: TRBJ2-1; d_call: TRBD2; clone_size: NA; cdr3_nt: TGCGCCAGCAGCTCGCTCCCTCCGGGACTAGCGGGAGCAGGCGTCAATGAGCAGTTCTTC; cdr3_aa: CASSSLPPGLAGAGVNEQFF
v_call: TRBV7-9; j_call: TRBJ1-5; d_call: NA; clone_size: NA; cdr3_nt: TGTGCCAGCAGCTTAGCGGGGGCGATCAATCAGCCCCAGCATTTT; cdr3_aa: CASSLAGAINQPQHF
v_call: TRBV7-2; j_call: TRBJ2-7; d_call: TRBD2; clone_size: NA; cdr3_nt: TGTGCCAGCAGCTTAGTACTAGCGGGAGGGAGGCCCTACGAGCAGTACTTC; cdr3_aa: CASSLVLAGGRPYEQYF
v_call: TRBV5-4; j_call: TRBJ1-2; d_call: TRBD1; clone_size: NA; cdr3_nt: TGTGCCAGCAGCTTAGGGGGCGCCGACTATGGCTACACCTTC; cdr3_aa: CASSLGGADYGYTF
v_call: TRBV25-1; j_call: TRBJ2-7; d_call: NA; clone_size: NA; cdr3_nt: TGTGCCAGCAGTGTCCCGGGGACCTACGAGCAGTACTTC; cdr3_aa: CASSVPGTYEQYF
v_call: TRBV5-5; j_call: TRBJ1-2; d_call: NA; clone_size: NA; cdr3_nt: TGTGCCAGCAGCTTGGGATCAGGAAACTATGGCTACACCTTC; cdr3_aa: CASSLGSGNYGYTF
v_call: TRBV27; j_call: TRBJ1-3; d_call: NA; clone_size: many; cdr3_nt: TGTGCCAGCAGTTCACGGACGTCTGGAAACACCATATATTTT; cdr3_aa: CASSSRTSGNTIYF
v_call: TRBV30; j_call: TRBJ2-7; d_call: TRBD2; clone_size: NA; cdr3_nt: TGTGCCTGGAGATTAGCGGGAGGGACCTACGAGCAGTACTTC; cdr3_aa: CAWRLAGGTYEQYF
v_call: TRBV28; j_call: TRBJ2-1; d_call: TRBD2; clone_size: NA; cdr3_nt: TGTGCAGCCGGGGGGGCCTGGAATGAGCAGTTCTTC; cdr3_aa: CAAGGAWNEQFF
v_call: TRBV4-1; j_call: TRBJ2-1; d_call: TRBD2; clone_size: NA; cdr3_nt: TGCGCCAGCAGCCAAGGGGAGTCTAGCGGGAGATACAATGAGCAGTTCTTC; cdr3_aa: CASSQGESSGRYNEQFF
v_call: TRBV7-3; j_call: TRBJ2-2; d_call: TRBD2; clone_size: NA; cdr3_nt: TGTGCCAGCAGCTTTACTAGCGGTGACACCGGGGAGCTGTTTTTT; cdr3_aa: CASSFTSGDTGELFF
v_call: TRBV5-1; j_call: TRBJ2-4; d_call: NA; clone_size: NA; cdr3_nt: TGCGCCAGCAGCTATAGTGGTCACATTCAGTACTTC; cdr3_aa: CASSYSGHIQYF
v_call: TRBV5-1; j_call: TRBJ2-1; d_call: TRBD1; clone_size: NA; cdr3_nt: TGCGCCAGCAGCCTTGACAGGGCTGAGCAGTTCTTC; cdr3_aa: CASSLDRAEQFF
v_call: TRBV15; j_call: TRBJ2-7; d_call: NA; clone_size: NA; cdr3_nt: TGTGCCACCAGCAGAGCATCAGGTGGCTACGAGCAGTACTTC; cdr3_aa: CATSRASGGYEQYF
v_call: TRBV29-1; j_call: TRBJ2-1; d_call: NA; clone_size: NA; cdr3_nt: TGCAGCGTTGAAATCCCCCGTACCGGGACGGAGCTTAGGGTTGAGCAGTTCTTC; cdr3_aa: CSVEIPRTGTELRVEQFF
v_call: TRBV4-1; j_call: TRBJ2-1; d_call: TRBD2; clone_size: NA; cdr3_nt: TGCGCCAGCAGCCAGGGGGAGGCTAGCGGGAGACATAGTGAGCAGTTCTTC; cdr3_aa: CASSQGEASGRHSEQFF
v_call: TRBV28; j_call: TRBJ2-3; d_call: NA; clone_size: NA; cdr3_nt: TGTGCCAGCGACGACCCGGGACTCGGGATAAATACGCAGTATTTT; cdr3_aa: CASDDPGLGINTQYF
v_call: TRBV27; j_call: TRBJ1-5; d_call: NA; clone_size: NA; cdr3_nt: TGTGCCAGCAGTTTTCCCGCCCTTAGTTATAGCAATCAGCCCCAGCATTTT; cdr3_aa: CASSFPALSYSNQPQHF
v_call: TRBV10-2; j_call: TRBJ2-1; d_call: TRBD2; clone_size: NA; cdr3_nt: TGCGCCAGCAGGCACAGTAGCGGGAGCGCCAGCTCCTACAATGAGCAGTTCTTC; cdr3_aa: CASRHSSGSASSYNEQFF
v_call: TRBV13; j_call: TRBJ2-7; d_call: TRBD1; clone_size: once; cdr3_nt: TGTGCCAGCAGTTCCTGGACAGGGGGAACCTACGAGCAGTACTTC; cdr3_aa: CASSSWTGGTYEQYF
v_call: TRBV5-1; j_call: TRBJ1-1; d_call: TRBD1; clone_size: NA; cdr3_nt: TGCGCCAGCACCACAGGGGAGAGGAACACTGAAGCTTTCTTT; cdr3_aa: CASTTGERNTEAFF
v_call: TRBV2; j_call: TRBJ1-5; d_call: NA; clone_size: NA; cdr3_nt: TGTGCCAGCTCCGCCCAAGGGGGACTTAGCAATCAGCCCCAGCATTTT; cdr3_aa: CASSAQGGLSNQPQHF
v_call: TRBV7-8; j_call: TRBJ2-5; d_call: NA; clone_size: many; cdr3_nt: TGTGCCAGCAGCCCTTCGGCCCGGGGAGGTACGGGGGTCCAAGAGACCCAGTACTTC; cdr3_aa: CASSPSARGGTGVQETQYF
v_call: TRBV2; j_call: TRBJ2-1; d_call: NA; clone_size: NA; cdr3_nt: TGTGCCAGCAGAAAAGGCGCTCTGTTCAATGAGCAGTTCTTC; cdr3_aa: CASRKGALFNEQFF
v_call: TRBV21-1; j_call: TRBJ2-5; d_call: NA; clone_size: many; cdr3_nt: TGTGCCAGCGGGGAGAACAGGAAAGAGACCCAGTACTTC; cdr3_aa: CASGENRKETQYF
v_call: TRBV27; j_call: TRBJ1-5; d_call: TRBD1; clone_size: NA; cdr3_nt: TGTGCCAGCAGACCTGGCGGCAGGGGGCCTCAGCCCCAGCATTTT; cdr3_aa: CASRPGGRGPQPQHF
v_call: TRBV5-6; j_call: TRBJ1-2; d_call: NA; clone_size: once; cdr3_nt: TGTGCCAGCAGCTTGTGGCCGCCGGCTAACTATGGCTACACCTTC; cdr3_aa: CASSLWPPANYGYTF
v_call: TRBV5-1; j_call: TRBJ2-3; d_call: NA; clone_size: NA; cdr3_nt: TGCGCCAGCAGCTTGGGGACGTCGGATGTGACAGATACGCAGTATTTT; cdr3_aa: CASSLGTSDVTDTQYF
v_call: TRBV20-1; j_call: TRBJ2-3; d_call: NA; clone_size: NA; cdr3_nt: TGCAGTGCTAGCACAGATACGCAGTATTTT; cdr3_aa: CSASTDTQYF
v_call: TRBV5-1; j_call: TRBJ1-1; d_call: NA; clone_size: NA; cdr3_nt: TGCGCCAGCAGCTTGGTAGGGGACACTGAAGCTTTCTTT; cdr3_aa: CASSLVGDTEAFF